Below, one T cell receptor (beta chain) is given with its context. The antigen remains undetermined. This specimen includes other DNA sequences encoding the same CDR3. This entry comes from a study of shared clonotypes between healthy human individuals. CDR3 length: 12 amino acids. In germline, CDR1 is SGDLS, CDR2 YYNGEE. V lost 0 bases, J lost 10 bases, and 8 bases lay in between. The study ran the assay at deep level. In replicate PCRs of sorted subsets, 150 to 200 ng DNA, approximately 30,000 T cell genomes, was used. Clones were read by immunoSEQ multiplex PCR, and TCRdb kept only the in-frame ones, dropping some. The sample holds 2.3 million or so clones; 80% to 95% are singletons and the top ten take roughly 0.36%. Donors were healthy HIV-negative adults without recently reported acute infections or vaccinations. Study-wide points: Tissues were not sampled, only blood, and their repertoires likely differ.

The source is a man between 18 and 35 years old in good health. Some clones in this sample may be carry-over from other donors' samples. Sequencing used naive CD4+ T cells from PBMCs. Subset specified: CD45RA+ positively selected. The J gene is TRBJ2-1, the V gene TRBV9, with D perhaps matching TRBD2 (6 bases). CDR3 sequence reads: CASSVVSGEQFF. DNA for the CDR3: TGTGCCAGCAGCGTAGTTAGCGGAGAGCAGTTCTTC.